This note documents a single TCR beta chain sequence. The antigen remains unidentified. Version v3.0 of the immunoSEQ assay was performed at survey level. Profiling relied on immunoSEQ multiplex PCR, and the TCRdb table lists in-frame clones only, not all of them. This table has roughly 40,000 clones, about 95% appearing once. This sample was taken from a study of long-term antiretroviral therapy in people with HIV. For the study at large: The earliest samples came from an era when ART typically awaited falling CD4 counts. Study-wide points: Within the repertoire, clones expanded before ART were dominant at all time points.

After removal of 0 bases from V and 3 bases from J, the junction contained 13 bases not matched to a gene. CDR1 and CDR2 (germline): MRHNA, SNTAGT. CDR3 length equals 18 residues. The TCR originated in a man aged 30 to 39 with HIV. The chain uses TRBV6-4 and TRBJ2-7; 8 bases map to TRBD1. The specimen was unsorted PBMCs, collected 9 to 9.5 years after starting antiretroviral therapy. CDR3 protein: CASSDSRQGQGLLYEQYF. For the CDR3, the DNA is TGTGCCAGCAGTGACTCGAGACAAGGACAGGGACTTCTCTACGAGCAGTACTTC.